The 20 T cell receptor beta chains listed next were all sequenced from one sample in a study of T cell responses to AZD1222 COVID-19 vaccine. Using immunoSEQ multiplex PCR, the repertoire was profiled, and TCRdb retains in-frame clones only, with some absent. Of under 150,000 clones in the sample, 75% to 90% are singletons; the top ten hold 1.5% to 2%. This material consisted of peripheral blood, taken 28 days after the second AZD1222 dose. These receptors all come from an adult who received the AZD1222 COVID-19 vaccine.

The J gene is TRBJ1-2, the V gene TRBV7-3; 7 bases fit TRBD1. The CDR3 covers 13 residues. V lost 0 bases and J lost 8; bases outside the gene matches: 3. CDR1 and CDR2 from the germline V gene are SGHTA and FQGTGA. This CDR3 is CASSLTGTVGYTF. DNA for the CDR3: TGTGCCAGCAGCTTAACCGGGACAGTCGGCTACACCTTC.

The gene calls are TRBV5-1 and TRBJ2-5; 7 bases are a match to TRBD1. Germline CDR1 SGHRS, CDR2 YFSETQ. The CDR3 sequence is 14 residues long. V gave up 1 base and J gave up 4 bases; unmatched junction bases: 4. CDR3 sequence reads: CASSLRHRGETQYF. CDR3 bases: TGCGCCAGCAGCTTGCGCCACAGGGGAGAGACCCAGTACTTC.

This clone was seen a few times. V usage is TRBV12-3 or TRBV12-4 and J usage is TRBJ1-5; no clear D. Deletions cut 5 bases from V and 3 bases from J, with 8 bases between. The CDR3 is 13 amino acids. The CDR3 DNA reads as TGTGCCAGCAGTCAAGACATCAATCAGCCCCAGCATTTT. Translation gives CASSQDINQPQHF.

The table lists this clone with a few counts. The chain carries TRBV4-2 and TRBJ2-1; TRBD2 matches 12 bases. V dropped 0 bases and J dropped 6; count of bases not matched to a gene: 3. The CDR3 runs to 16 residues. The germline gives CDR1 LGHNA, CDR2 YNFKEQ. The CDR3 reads CASSQDPGLAGNEQFF. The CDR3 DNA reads TGTGCCAGCAGCCAAGATCCGGGACTAGCGGGCAATGAGCAGTTCTTC.

The CDR3 reads CSVEGGDYLYNEQFF. DNA of the CDR3: TGCAGCGTTGAGGGGGGGGACTATCTGTACAATGAGCAGTTCTTC. The chain uses TRBV29-1 and TRBJ2-1, with 7 nucleotides matching TRBD2. This CDR3 comprises 15 residues. The junction had 9 bases not matched to a gene; V was cut back by 3 bases and J by 4 bases. The germline CDR1 and CDR2 sequences are SQVTM and ANQGSEA.

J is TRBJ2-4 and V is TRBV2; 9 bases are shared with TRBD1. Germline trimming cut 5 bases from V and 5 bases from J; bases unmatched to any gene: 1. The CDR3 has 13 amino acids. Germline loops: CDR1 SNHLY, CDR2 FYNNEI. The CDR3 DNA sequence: TGTGCCAGCAGTCGGGACAGGGAAAACATTCAGTACTTC. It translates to CASSRDRENIQYF. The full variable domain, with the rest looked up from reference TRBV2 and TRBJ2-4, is EPEVTQTPSHQVTQMGQEVILRCVPISNHLYFYWYRQILGQKVEFLVSFYNNEISEKSEIFDDQFSVERPDGSNFTLKIRSTKLEDSAMYFCASSRDRENIQYFGAGTRLSVL.

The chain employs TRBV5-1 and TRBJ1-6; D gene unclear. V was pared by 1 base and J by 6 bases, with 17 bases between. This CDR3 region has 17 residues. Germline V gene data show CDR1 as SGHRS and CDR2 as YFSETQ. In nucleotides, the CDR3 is TGCGCCAGCAGCTTGAAAACGGGTTCTACGAGTAATTCACCCCTCCACTTT. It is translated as CASSLKTGSTSNSPLHF.

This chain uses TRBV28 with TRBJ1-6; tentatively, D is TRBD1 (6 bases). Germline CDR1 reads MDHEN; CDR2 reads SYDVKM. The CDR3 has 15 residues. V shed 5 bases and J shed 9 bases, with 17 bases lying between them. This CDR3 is CASSTTWGRVSPLHF. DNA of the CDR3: TGTGCCAGCAGTACCACGTGGGGGCGCGTTTCACCCCTCCACTTT.

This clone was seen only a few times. CDR3 sequence reads: CASSETLDRFSPYEQYV. Here the CDR3 DNA reads TGTGCCAGCAGTGAAACCCTAGACAGGTTCTCGCCGTACGAGCAGTACGTC. J is TRBJ2-7 and V is TRBV2; D is possibly TRBD1 (6 bases). The CDR3 spans 17 residues. Germline CDR1 and CDR2: SNHLY and FYNNEI. Trimming took off 2 bases at V and 4 bases at J, with 21 bases between the two ends.

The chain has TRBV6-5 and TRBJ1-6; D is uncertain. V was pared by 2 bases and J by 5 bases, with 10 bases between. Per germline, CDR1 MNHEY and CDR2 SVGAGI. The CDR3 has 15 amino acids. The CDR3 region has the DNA TGTGCCAGCAGTTACGGCCCCTATGATAATTCACCCCTCCACTTT. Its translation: CASSYGPYDNSPLHF.

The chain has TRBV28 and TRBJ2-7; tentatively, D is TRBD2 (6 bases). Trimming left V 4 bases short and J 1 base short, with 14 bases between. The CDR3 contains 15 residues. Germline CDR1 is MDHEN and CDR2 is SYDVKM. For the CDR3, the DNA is TGTGCCAGCAGTTCCCCGAGGCGGGGTTCCTACGAGCAGTACTTC. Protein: CASSSPRRGSYEQYF.

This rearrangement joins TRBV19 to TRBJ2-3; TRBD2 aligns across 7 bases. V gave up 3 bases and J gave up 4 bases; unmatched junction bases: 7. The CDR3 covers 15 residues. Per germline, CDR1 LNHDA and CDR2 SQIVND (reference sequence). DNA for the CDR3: TGTGCCAGTAGTATCCGGGGGGAGGTGGCAGATACGCAGTATTTT. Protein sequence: CASSIRGEVADTQYF.

The CDR3 sequence: CASSEPKKPWHEQFF. In nucleotides, the CDR3 is TGCGCCAGCAGTGAGCCGAAAAAACCTTGGCATGAGCAGTTCTTC. The rearrangement uses TRBV10-2 and TRBJ2-1; D gene ambiguous. Germline assignment: CDR1 WSHSY and CDR2 SAAADI. V was cut by 2 bases and J by 8 bases, with 16 bases left in between. The CDR3 extends over 15 amino acids.

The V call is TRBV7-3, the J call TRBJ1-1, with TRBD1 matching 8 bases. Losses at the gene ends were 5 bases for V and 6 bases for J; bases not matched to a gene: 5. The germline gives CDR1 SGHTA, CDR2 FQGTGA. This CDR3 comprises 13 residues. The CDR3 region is CASSAEQGAEAFF. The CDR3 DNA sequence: TGTGCCAGCAGCGCCGAACAGGGGGCTGAAGCTTTCTTT.

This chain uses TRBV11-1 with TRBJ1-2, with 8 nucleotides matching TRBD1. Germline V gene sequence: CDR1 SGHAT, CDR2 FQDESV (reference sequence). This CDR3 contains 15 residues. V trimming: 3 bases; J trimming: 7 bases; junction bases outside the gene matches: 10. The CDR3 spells CASSFGQGHFSGYTF. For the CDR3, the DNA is TGTGCCAGCAGCTTCGGACAGGGCCACTTCTCTGGCTACACCTTC.

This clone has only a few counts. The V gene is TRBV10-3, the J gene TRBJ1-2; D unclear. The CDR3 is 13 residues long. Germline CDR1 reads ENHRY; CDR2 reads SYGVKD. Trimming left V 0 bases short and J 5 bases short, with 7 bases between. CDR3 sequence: CAISESTRYGYTF. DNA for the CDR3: TGTGCCATCAGTGAGTCGACCAGGTATGGCTACACCTTC.

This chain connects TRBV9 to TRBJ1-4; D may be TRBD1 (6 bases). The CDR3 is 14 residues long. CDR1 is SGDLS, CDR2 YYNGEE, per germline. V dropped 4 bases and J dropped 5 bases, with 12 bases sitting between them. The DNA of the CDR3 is TGTGCCAGCAGCCTGGGACATCCGAATGAAAAACTGTTTTTT. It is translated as CASSLGHPNEKLFF.

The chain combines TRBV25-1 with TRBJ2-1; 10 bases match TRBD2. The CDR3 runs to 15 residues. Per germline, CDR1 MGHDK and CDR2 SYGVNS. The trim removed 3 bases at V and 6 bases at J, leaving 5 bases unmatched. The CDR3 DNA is TGTGCCAGCAGTGACACTAGCGGGGTGGGCAATGAGCAGTTCTTC. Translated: CASSDTSGVGNEQFF.

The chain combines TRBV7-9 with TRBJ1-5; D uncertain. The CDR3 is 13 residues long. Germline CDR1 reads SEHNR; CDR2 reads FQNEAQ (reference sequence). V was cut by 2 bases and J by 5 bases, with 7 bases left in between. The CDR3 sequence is CASSLTGDQPQHF. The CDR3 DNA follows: TGTGCCAGCAGCTTAACCGGGGATCAGCCCCAGCATTTT.

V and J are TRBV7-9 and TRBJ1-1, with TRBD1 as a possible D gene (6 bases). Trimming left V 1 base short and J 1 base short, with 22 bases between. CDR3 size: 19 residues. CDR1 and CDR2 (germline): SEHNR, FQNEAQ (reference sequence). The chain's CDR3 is CASSLGGRYGGAENTEAFF. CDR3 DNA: TGTGCCAGCAGCTTAGGTGGGCGGTATGGGGGGGCAGAGAACACTGAAGCTTTCTTT.